This T cell receptor (beta chain) was sequenced for a study of beta chain features in type 1 diabetes. Overall study findings and caveats: The cDNA sequencing approach could over-represent high-TCR-expressing cells.

This clone occurred a few times. What it binds is not known. The CDR3 consists of 16 residues. The V gene end was trimmed by 10 bases and the J gene end by 0 bases; junction bases not matched to a gene: 5. Per the germline V gene, CDR1 is ENHRY and CDR2 is SYGVKD. cDNA synthesis used the whole RNA isolate, giving expressed TCRB sequences. Data came from immunoSEQ multiplex PCR; TCRdb stores just in-frame clones and leaves some out. In the table there are about 620,000 clones, roughly a sixth of which are singletons. What was sequenced was naive CD4+ T cells from blood. The genes are TRBV10-3 and TRBJ2-6, with 11 nucleotides matching TRBD2. The source of this sequence is a man younger than 35 in good health. CDR3 in amino acids: CATAGTSGSGANVLTF. The CDR3, as DNA: TGTGCCACCGCCGGGACTAGCGGCTCTGGGGCCAACGTCCTGACTTTC.